Each of the 3 T cell receptor beta chains below was sequenced from the same sample in a study of T-cell reconstitution after alpha-beta-depleted transplantation in children. Preparing the TCRbeta library involved the use of unique molecular identifiers. TCRdb re-called the PCR reads through MiXCR, storing one row per CDR3 protein. This table has about 610,000 distinct CDR3 sequences, about 10% appearing once. The sample was PBMCs from the stem cell graft donor, taken from the stem cell graft. These receptors all stem from a human donor who donated a stem cell graft to a child with acute myeloid leukemia.

This clonotype has just a few counts. The chain has TRBV28 and TRBJ2-1; D gene unclear. The CDR3 is 15 amino acids. The V end lost 3 bases, the J end lost 0 bases, and 9 bases lay between the germline ends. Germline CDR1 is MDHEN and CDR2 is SYDVKM. The chain's CDR3 is CASSFPASSYNEQFF. The CDR3 nucleotides read TGTGCCAGCAGTTTCCCAGCGAGCTCCTACAATGAGCAGTTCTTC.

CDR3 residues: CSVRGTTLYEQYF. The CDR3, as DNA: TGCAGCGTGCGGGGGACAACCCTCTACGAGCAGTACTTC. The genes are TRBV29-1 and TRBJ2-7; possibly TRBD2 for D (7 bases). CDR3 length equals 13 residues. In germline, CDR1 is SQVTM, CDR2 ANQGSEA. Trimming cost V 6 bases and J 3 bases, with 15 bases left between them.

This clonotype turned up a few times. The CDR3 DNA sequence: TGCGCCAGCAGCTTGGCCGGAGGACAGACTTCCACAGATACGCAGTATTTT. This translates into CASSLAGGQTSTDTQYF. The chain recombines TRBV5-1 with TRBJ2-3; perhaps TRBD1 as D (6 bases). Deletions cut 0 bases from V and 2 bases from J, with 16 bases between. The CDR3 sequence is 17 residues long. Germline CDR1 SGHRS, CDR2 YFSETQ. Complete variable domain (other parts from reference TRBV5-1 and TRBJ2-3): KAGVTQTPRYLIKTRGQQVTLSCSPISGHRSVSWYQQTPGQGLQFLFEYFSETQRNKGNFPGRFSGRQFSNSRSEMNVSTLELGDSALYLCASSLAGGQTSTDTQYFGPGTRLTVL.